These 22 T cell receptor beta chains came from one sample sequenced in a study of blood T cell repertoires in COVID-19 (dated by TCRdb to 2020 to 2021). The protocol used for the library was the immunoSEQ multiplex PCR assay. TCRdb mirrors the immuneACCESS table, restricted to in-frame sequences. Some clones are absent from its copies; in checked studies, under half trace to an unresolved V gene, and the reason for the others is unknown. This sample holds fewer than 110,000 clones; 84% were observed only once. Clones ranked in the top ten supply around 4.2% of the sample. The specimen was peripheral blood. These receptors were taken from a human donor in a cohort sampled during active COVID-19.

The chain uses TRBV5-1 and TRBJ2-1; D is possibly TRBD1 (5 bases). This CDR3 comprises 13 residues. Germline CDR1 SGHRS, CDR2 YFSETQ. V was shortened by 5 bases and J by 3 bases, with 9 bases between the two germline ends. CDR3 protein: CASRIDSYNEQFF. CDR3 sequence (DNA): TGCGCCAGCAGGATTGACAGCTACAATGAGCAGTTCTTC.

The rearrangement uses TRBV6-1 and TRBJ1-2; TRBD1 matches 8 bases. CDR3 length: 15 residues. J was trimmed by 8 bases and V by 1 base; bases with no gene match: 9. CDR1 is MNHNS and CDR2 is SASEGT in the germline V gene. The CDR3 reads CASSEEGQGSRGYTF. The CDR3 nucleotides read TGTGCCAGCAGTGAAGAAGGACAGGGATCGAGAGGCTACACCTTC.

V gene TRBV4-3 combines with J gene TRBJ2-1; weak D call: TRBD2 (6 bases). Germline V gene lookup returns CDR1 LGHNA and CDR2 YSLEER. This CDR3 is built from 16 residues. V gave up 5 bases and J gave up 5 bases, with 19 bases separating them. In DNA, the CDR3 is TGCGCCAGCAGCGCTCAAAGTGGGAGGTTCGACAATGAGCAGTTCTTC. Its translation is CASSAQSGRFDNEQFF.

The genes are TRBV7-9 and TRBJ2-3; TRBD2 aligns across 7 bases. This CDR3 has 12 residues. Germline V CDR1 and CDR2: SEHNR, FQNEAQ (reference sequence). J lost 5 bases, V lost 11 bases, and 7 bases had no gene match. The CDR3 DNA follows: TGTGCCGCCAGCGGGAATGGAGATACGCAGTATTTT. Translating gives CAASGNGDTQYF.

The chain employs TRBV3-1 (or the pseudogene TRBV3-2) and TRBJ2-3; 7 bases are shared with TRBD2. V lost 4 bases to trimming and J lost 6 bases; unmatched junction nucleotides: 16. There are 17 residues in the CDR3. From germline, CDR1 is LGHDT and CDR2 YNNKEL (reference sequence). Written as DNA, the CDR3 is TGTGCCAGCAGCCCAGCCTTAAGTGCGGGAGTTTCGGATACGCAGTATTTT. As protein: CASSPALSAGVSDTQYF.

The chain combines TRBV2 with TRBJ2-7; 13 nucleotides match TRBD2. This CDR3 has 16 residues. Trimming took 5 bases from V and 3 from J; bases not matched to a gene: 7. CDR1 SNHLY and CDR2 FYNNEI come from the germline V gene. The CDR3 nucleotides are TGTGCCAGCAGTCGGACTAGCGGGAGTGTCAGCTACGAGCAGTACGTC. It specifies CASSRTSGSVSYEQYV.

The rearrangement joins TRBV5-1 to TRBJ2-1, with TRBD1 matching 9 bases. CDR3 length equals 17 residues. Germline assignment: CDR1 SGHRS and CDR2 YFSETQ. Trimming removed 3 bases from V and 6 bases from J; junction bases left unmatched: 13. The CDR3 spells CASSSMTPGQGGNEQFF. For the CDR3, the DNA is TGCGCCAGCAGCTCGATGACCCCGGGACAGGGCGGCAATGAGCAGTTCTTC.

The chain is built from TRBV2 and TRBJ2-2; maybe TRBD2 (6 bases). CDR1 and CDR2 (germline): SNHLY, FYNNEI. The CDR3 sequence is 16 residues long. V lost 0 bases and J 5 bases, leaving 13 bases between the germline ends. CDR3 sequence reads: CASSEAGGLRTGELFF. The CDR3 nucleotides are TGTGCCAGCAGTGAAGCCGGGGGACTGCGGACCGGGGAGCTGTTTTTT.

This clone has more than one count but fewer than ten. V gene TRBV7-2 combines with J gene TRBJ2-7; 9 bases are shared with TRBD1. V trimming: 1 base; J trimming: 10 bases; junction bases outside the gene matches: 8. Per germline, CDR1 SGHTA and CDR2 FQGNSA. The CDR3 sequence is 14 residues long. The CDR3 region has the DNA TGTGCCAGCAGCTTAGATCGGACAGGGGTCCTCCAGTACGTC. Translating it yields CASSLDRTGVLQYV.

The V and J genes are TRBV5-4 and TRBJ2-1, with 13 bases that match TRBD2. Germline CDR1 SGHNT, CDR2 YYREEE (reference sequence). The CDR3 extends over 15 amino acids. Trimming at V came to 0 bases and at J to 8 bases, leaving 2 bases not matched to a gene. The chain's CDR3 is CASSLGLAGGYEQFF. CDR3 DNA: TGTGCCAGCAGCTTGGGACTAGCGGGAGGCTATGAGCAGTTCTTC.

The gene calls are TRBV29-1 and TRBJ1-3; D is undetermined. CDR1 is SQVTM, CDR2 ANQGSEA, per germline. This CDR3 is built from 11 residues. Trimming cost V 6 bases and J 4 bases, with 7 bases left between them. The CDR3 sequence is CSVTGGNTIYF. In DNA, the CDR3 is TGCAGCGTCACGGGGGGAAACACCATATATTTT.

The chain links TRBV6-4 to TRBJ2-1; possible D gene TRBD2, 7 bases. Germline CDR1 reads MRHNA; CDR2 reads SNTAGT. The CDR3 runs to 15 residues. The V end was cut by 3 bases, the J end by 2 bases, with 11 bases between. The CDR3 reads CASSDGGGPYNEQFF. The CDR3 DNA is TGTGCCAGCAGTGATGGGGGGGGGCCCTACAATGAGCAGTTCTTC.

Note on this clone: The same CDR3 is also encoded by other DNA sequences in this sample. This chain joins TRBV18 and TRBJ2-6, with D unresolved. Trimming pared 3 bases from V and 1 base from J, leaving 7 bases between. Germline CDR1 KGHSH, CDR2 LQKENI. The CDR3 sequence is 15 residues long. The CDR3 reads CASSPPRSGANVLTF. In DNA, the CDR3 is TGTGCCAGCTCACCTCCCCGTTCTGGGGCCAACGTCCTGACTTTC.

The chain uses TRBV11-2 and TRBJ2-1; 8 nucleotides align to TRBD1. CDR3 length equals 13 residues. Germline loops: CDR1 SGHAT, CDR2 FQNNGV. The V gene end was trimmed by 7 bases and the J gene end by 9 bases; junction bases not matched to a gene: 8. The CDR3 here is CASTAGTGFEQFF. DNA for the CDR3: TGTGCCAGCACAGCCGGGACAGGTTTTGAGCAGTTCTTC.

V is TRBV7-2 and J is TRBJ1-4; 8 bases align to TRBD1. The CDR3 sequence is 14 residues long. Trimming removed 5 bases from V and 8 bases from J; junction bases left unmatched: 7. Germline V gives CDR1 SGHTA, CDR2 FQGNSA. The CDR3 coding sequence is TGTGCCAGCAGCCCCGACAGGGGAGAGGAAAAACTGTTTTTT. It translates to CASSPDRGEEKLFF. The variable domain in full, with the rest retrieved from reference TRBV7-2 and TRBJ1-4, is GAGVSQSPSNKVTEKGKDVELRCDPISGHTALYWYRQSLGQGLEFLIYFQGNSAPDKSGLPSDRFSAERTGGSVSTLTIQRTQQEDSAVYLCASSPDRGEEKLFFGSGTQLSVL.

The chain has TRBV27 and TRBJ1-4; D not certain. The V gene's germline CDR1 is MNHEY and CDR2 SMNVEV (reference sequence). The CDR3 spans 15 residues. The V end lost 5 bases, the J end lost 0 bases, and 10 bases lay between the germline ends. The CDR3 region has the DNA TGTGCCAGCAGTCGCAGGAGGGCAACTAATGAAAAACTGTTTTTT. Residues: CASSRRRATNEKLFF.

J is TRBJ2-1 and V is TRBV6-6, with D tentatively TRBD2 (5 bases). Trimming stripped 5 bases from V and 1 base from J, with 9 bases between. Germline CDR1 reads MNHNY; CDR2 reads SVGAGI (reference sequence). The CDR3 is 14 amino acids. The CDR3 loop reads CASSPEGSYNEQFF. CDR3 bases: TGTGCCAGCAGTCCCGAGGGTTCCTACAATGAGCAGTTCTTC.

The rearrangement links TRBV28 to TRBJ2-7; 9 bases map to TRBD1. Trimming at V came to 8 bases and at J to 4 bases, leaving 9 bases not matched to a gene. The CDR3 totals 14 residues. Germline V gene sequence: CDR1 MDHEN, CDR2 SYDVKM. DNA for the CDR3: TGTGCCAGCTTCACGGGACAGGGCGCGTACGAGCAGTACTTC. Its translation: CASFTGQGAYEQYF.

CDR3 in DNA: TGTGCCAGCAGGCAGGCCGCTAATTCACCCCTCCACTTT. Protein sequence: CASRQAANSPLHF. The rearrangement uses TRBV12-3 or TRBV12-4 and TRBJ1-6; D is undetermined. V was pared by 6 bases and J by 6 bases, with 9 bases between. This CDR3 has 13 residues.

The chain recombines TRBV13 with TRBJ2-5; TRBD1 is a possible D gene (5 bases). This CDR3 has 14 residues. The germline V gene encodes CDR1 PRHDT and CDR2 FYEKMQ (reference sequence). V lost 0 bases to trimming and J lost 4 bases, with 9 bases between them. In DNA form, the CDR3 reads TGTGCCAGCAGCTTAGGCCTAGGGGCAGAGACCCAGTACTTC. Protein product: CASSLGLGAETQYF.

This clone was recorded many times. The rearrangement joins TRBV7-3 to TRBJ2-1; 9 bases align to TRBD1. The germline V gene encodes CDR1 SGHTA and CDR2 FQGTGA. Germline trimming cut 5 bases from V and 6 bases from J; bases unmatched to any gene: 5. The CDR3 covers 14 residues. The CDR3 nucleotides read TGTGCCAGCAGCCCTGGGACAGGGTCCAATGAGCAGTTCTTC. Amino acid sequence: CASSPGTGSNEQFF.

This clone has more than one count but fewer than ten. The CDR3: CATRSLGGNTQYF. CDR3 coding DNA: TGTGCCACCAGATCACTCGGGGGAAATACGCAGTATTTT. The genes are TRBV24-1 and TRBJ2-3; TRBD2 might be the D (6 bases). CDR1 and CDR2 (germline): KGHDR, SFDVKD. Trimming pared 7 bases from V and 7 bases from J, leaving 14 bases between. CDR3 length: 13 amino acids.